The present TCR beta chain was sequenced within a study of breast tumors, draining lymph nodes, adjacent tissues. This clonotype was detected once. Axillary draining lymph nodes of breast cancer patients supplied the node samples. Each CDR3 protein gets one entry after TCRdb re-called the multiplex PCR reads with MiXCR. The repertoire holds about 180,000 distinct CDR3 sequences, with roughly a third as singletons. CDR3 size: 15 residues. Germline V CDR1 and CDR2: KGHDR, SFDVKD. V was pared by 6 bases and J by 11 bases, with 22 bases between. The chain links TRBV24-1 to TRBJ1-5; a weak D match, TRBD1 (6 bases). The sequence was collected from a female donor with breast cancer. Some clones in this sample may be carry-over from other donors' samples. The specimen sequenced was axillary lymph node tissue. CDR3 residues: CATSLTSGGQETQHF. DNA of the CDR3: TGTGCCACCAGTTTGACTAGCGGGGGCCAAGAGACCCAGCATTTT.